This T cell receptor beta chain was retrieved from a study of cytomegalovirus exposure and HLA in healthy donors. Whole-study results and caveats: What was likely a sequencing artifact was a cluster of highly shared sequence variants.

The CDR3 spans 12 residues. The germline V gene encodes CDR1 MNHEY and CDR2 SMNVEV (reference sequence). Trimming removed 5 bases from V and 2 bases from J, with 7 bases in between. A remark on this clone: Its antigen is still unknown.

The PCR was carried out with 60 Vbeta primers and 13 Jbeta primers. Generated by immunoSEQ multiplex PCR, the TCRdb table keeps only in-frame clones and is missing some. The data hold 100,000 to 150,000 clones, with under 80% observed a single time. The V call is TRBV27, the J call TRBJ2-7, with no clear D. The sequence was obtained from a man between 35 and 55 years old in good health and CMV-seropositive. Source material: PBMCs. CDR3 sequence reads: CASSATTYEQYF. CDR3 in DNA: TGTGCCAGCAGTGCTACTACCTACGAGCAGTACTTC.